The rows below give T cell receptor beta chains drawn from one sample of a study of spatial heterogeneity in lung cancer. TCRdb called the 5' RACE reads again in MiXCR, with one record for every CDR3 protein. The sample lists some 120,000 distinct CDR3 sequences; over 9% were seen once. Sample: PBMCs, taken at follow-up. Receptors were obtained from a male donor with early-stage non-small cell lung cancer. Each CDR3 is given with its conserved first and last residue. D genes are given only for firm matches. Expanded clones are given a class, and other clones once, few, many or no size at all.

d_gene	v_gene	abundance	j_gene	CDR3nt	CDR3aa
TRBD1	TRBV7-9	-	TRBJ1-6	TGTGCCAGCAGCTTAGCCGGGACAGGGGTTTCCTATAATTCACCCCTCCACTTT	CASSLAGTGVSYNSPLHF
-	TRBV7-6	few	TRBJ1-5	TGTGCCAGCAGCTTAGGGCGGGGAACTCAGCCCCAGCATTTT	CASSLGRGTQPQHF
-	TRBV5-4	once	TRBJ2-6	TGTGCCAGCATGCAAGGTGGGGCCAACGTCCTGACTTTC	CASMQGGANVLTF
TRBD1	TRBV6-1	-	TRBJ2-7	TGTGCCAGCAGCGAGGGACAGGGGGAGGGGGAGCAGTACTTC	CASSEGQGEGEQYF
-	TRBV29-1	few	TRBJ2-1	TGCAGCGTCTACGACCGACAGGCCAATGAGCAGTTCTTC	CSVYDRQANEQFF
TRBD1	TRBV18	few	TRBJ1-2	TGTGCCAGCTCACCACCTAACCGGGACAGGGTTGGCTACACCTTC	CASSPPNRDRVGYTF
TRBD2	TRBV6-6	many	TRBJ2-3	TGTGCCAGCTACCTACCCCTAGCGGGGGGTGGAGATACGCAGTATTTT	CASYLPLAGGGDTQYF
-	TRBV28	-	TRBJ2-7	TGTGCCAGCAGTACCTACACCTACGAGCAGTACTTC	CASSTYTYEQYF
-	TRBV20-1	many	TRBJ1-1	TGCAGTGCTAGAGATCCGGGAGGAAGAACTGAAGCTTTCTTT	CSARDPGGRTEAFF
TRBD1	TRBV29-1	few	TRBJ2-7	TGCAGCGTTGCCGGACAGGGAAGTAATGGCGAGCAGTACTTC	CSVAGQGSNGEQYF
-	TRBV7-2	few	TRBJ1-2	TGTGCCAGCAGCCTAAGACTTAACTATGGCTACACCTTC	CASSLRLNYGYTF
-	TRBV20-1	few	TRBJ1-2	TGCAGTGCTTATCAGGGGCGCGTGGAAGGCTACACCTTC	CSAYQGRVEGYTF
-	TRBV24-1	-	TRBJ2-2	TGTGCCACCGGGACCGGGGAGCTGTTTTTT	CATGTGELFF
-	TRBV12-3/TRBV12-4	many	TRBJ2-7	TGTGCCAGCAGTTTATCTAGGGGGAGCTCCTACGAGCAGTACTTC	CASSLSRGSSYEQYF
-	TRBV7-3	few	TRBJ1-3	TGTGCCAGCAGCTTACAGGGAGGCACCATATATTTT	CASSLQGGTIYF
-	TRBV9	-	TRBJ2-2	TGTGCCAGCGGGGCCGGGACCGCGAACACCGGGGAGCTGTTTTTT	CASGAGTANTGELFF
TRBD1	TRBV11-3	many	TRBJ1-1	TGTGCCAGCAGCTTGACAGGGGGCGGCACTGAAGCTTTCTTT	CASSLTGGGTEAFF
-	TRBV20-1	many	TRBJ1-5	TGCAGTGTTGGGACGGGACGGGGCAATCAGCCCCAGCATTTT	CSVGTGRGNQPQHF
TRBD1	TRBV20-1	-	TRBJ1-2	TGCAGTGCTAGCGTCAGGGGGTTAGCTAACTATGGCTACACCTTC	CSASVRGLANYGYTF
TRBD1	TRBV2	few	TRBJ1-6	TGTGCCAGCAGACAGGGGTTGTTGAATTCACCCCTCCACTTT	CASRQGLLNSPLHF
-	TRBV7-9	many	TRBJ2-3	TGTGCCAGCAGCTTAGACGGGGCAGATACGCAGTATTTT	CASSLDGADTQYF
-	TRBV3-1	few	TRBJ1-2	TGTGCCAGCAGCCACGGACAGAATGGCTACACCTTC	CASSHGQNGYTF
-	TRBV5-1	few	TRBJ1-6	TGCGCCAGCAGCGGCGGACACCTAGATTCACCCCTCCACTTT	CASSGGHLDSPLHF
TRBD1	TRBV4-2	-	TRBJ1-1	TGTGCCAGCAGCCAAGTGACAGGGAAAGGGGACACTGAAGCTTTCTTT	CASSQVTGKGDTEAFF
TRBD1	TRBV7-9	few	TRBJ2-5	TGTGCCAGCAGCTCCGGGACAGGGGGAGGCGAGACCCAGTACTTC	CASSSGTGGGETQYF
-	TRBV4-2	many	TRBJ2-3	TGTGCCAGCAGCAAAAACACGGCAGATACGCAGTATTTT	CASSKNTADTQYF